Listed below are T cell receptor beta chains from one sample, sequenced in a study of regulatory T cells in long-lasting Graves disease. TCRdb re-derived calls from the multiplex PCR reads in MiXCR, one entry per CDR3 protein. The sample contains about 660,000 distinct CDR3 sequences, about 30% of which appear only once. Sequenced here: peripheral blood mononuclear cells (PBMCs), sampled when the disease was refractory, from a patient treated with antithyroid drugs. These receptors all stem from a female donor with Graves disease. Each CDR3 is given with its conserved first and last residue. A D gene is named only where the DNA matches it firmly. A clone size is listed for some rows: how often the clone was seen (once, few, many), or a class if it is expanded.

V gene: TRBV27
clone size: once
J gene: TRBJ1-1
D gene: TRBD1
CDR3 protein: CASRTGVVNTEAFF
CDR3 DNA: TGTGCCAGCAGGACAGGGGTGGTGAACACTGAAGCTTTCTTT

V gene: TRBV12-3/TRBV12-4
clone size: many
J gene: TRBJ1-5
D gene: .
CDR3 protein: CASSLGNSNQPQHF
CDR3 DNA: TGTGCCAGCAGCTTAGGGAATAGCAATCAGCCCCAGCATTTT

V gene: TRBV15
clone size: few
J gene: TRBJ1-4
D gene: TRBD1
CDR3 protein: CATREEGAREKLFF
CDR3 DNA: TGTGCCACCAGAGAGGAGGGGGCACGAGAAAAACTGTTTTTT

V gene: TRBV7-9
clone size: .
J gene: TRBJ1-2
D gene: .
CDR3 protein: CASSLRGGRYGYTF
CDR3 DNA: TGTGCCAGCAGCTTACGTGGGGGCCGCTATGGCTACACCTTC

V gene: TRBV7-2
clone size: few
J gene: TRBJ2-4
D gene: TRBD1
CDR3 protein: CASSLAGTGGNIQYF
CDR3 DNA: TGTGCCAGCAGCTTAGCTGGGACAGGGGGAAACATTCAGTACTTC

V gene: TRBV7-8
clone size: many
J gene: TRBJ1-1
D gene: TRBD1
CDR3 protein: CASSLKQGAEAFF
CDR3 DNA: TGTGCCAGCAGCTTAAAACAGGGGGCTGAAGCTTTCTTT

V gene: TRBV2
clone size: many
J gene: TRBJ1-2
D gene: .
CDR3 protein: CASTGTIYGYTF
CDR3 DNA: TGTGCCAGCACCGGGACAATTTATGGCTACACCTTC

V gene: TRBV5-1
clone size: .
J gene: TRBJ1-2
D gene: .
CDR3 protein: CASRLGDTNYGYTF
CDR3 DNA: TGCGCCAGCAGATTGGGGGACACAAACTATGGCTACACCTTC

V gene: TRBV6-1
clone size: few
J gene: TRBJ1-1
D gene: .
CDR3 protein: CASIPPTVNTEAFF
CDR3 DNA: TGTGCCAGCATCCCCCCAACGGTTAACACTGAAGCTTTCTTT

V gene: TRBV3-1
clone size: many
J gene: TRBJ1-4
D gene: .
CDR3 protein: CASSQVQSNEKLFF
CDR3 DNA: TGTGCCAGCAGCCAAGTACAGTCTAATGAAAAACTGTTTTTT

V gene: TRBV6-2/TRBV6-3
clone size: .
J gene: TRBJ2-7
D gene: TRBD2
CDR3 protein: CASSYGVVAGAGSNEQYF
CDR3 DNA: TGTGCCAGCAGTTATGGGGTGGTAGCGGGAGCCGGGAGCAACGAGCAGTACTTC

V gene: TRBV28
clone size: many
J gene: TRBJ1-2
D gene: .
CDR3 protein: CASSSTDTANYGYTF
CDR3 DNA: TGTGCCAGCAGTTCCACAGATACAGCTAACTATGGCTACACCTTC

V gene: TRBV6-1
clone size: many
J gene: TRBJ1-2
D gene: .
CDR3 protein: CASSAGQSSWGYTF
CDR3 DNA: TGTGCCAGCAGTGCCGGACAGAGCTCATGGGGCTACACCTTC

V gene: TRBV20-1
clone size: many
J gene: TRBJ2-6
D gene: .
CDR3 protein: CSARGQAASGANVLTF
CDR3 DNA: TGCAGTGCTAGAGGACAGGCAGCCTCTGGGGCCAACGTCCTGACTTTC

V gene: TRBV20-1
clone size: few
J gene: TRBJ2-7
D gene: .
CDR3 protein: CSASLSRMRRSEQYF
CDR3 DNA: TGCAGTGCTAGTTTAAGTCGGATGAGGCGAAGCGAGCAGTACTTC

V gene: TRBV25-1
clone size: .
J gene: TRBJ1-1
D gene: .
CDR3 protein: CASSEYIADMNTEAFF
CDR3 DNA: TGTGCCAGCAGTGAATATATAGCGGATATGAACACTGAAGCTTTCTTT

V gene: TRBV11-2
clone size: .
J gene: TRBJ1-5
D gene: .
CDR3 protein: CASSLSAVYSSQPQHF
CDR3 DNA: TGTGCCAGCAGCTTATCGGCAGTTTATAGCAGTCAGCCCCAGCATTTT

V gene: TRBV6-1
clone size: .
J gene: TRBJ2-5
D gene: .
CDR3 protein: CASNPTGLETQYF
CDR3 DNA: TGTGCCAGCAATCCCACGGGTTTAGAGACCCAGTACTTC

V gene: TRBV20-1
clone size: .
J gene: TRBJ1-2
D gene: .
CDR3 protein: CSARDKFLGMSLTWGYTF
CDR3 DNA: TGCAGTGCTAGAGATAAATTCCTGGGTATGTCCCTAACGTGGGGCTACACCTTC

V gene: TRBV7-2
clone size: .
J gene: TRBJ1-6
D gene: .
CDR3 protein: CASSRPTGSSNSPLHF
CDR3 DNA: TGTGCCAGCAGCAGACCCACCGGGAGCTCAAATTCACCCCTCCACTTT

V gene: TRBV28
clone size: many
J gene: TRBJ1-2
D gene: .
CDR3 protein: CASSLGGGDGYTF
CDR3 DNA: TGTGCCAGCAGCTTAGGGGGAGGGGATGGCTACACCTTC

V gene: TRBV6-1
clone size: .
J gene: TRBJ1-5
D gene: .
CDR3 protein: CASSEGGGGSNQPQHF
CDR3 DNA: TGTGCCAGCAGTGAAGGGGGGGGAGGGAGCAATCAGCCCCAGCATTTT

V gene: TRBV6-5
clone size: .
J gene: TRBJ1-4
D gene: .
CDR3 protein: CASSYIRAAKKLFF
CDR3 DNA: TGTGCCAGCAGTTACATCAGGGCGGCGAAAAAACTGTTTTTT

V gene: TRBV28
clone size: once
J gene: TRBJ1-5
D gene: .
CDR3 protein: CVSSFGSSNQPQHF
CDR3 DNA: TGTGTCAGCAGTTTCGGCAGTAGCAATCAGCCCCAGCATTTT

V gene: TRBV2
clone size: many
J gene: TRBJ1-2
D gene: TRBD1
CDR3 protein: CASSEEAAGGYGYTF
CDR3 DNA: TGTGCCAGCAGTGAGGAAGCGGCAGGGGGCTATGGCTACACCTTC

V gene: TRBV11-2
clone size: .
J gene: TRBJ2-5
D gene: TRBD2
CDR3 protein: CASSPIAGSRETQYF
CDR3 DNA: TGTGCCAGCAGCCCCATAGCGGGATCTAGGGAGACCCAGTACTTC

V gene: TRBV10-3
clone size: few
J gene: TRBJ1-5
D gene: .
CDR3 protein: CAISDRELSSNQPQHF
CDR3 DNA: TGTGCCATCAGTGACCGGGAGCTTAGCAGCAATCAGCCCCAGCATTTT

V gene: TRBV28
clone size: .
J gene: TRBJ1-2
D gene: .
CDR3 protein: CASSLKLSYGYTF
CDR3 DNA: TGTGCCAGCAGTTTGAAACTGAGCTATGGCTACACCTTC